The sequence of this T cell receptor beta chain was determined in a study of CD8 T cells in Susac syndrome. Study-wide context: When their blood was taken, the Susac syndrome patients had either not yet had any therapy, were taking corticosteroids, or were taking intravenous immunoglobulin alone. The study's findings and limits: The study recognized that the number of individuals in its TCR sequencing and HLA analysis was relatively small.

CDR1 SGHTA and CDR2 FQGTGA come from the germline V gene. Deletions cut 3 bases from V and 1 base from J, with 6 bases between. The CDR3 covers 14 residues. As to this clonotype: Its antigen is still unknown.

Random hexamers were used to reverse transcribe an amount of 0.5 to 1 ug RNA. Multiplex immunoSEQ PCR targeted 54 Vbeta and 13 Jbeta TCR beta segments. TCRdb independently ran MiXCR on the immunoSEQ multiplex PCR reads; one entry per CDR3 protein. This table has hundreds of thousands of distinct CDR3 sequences, about 94% appearing once. The specimen sequenced was CD4+ T cells from PBMCs. The receptor's source is a human donor with Susac syndrome. The rearrangement uses TRBV7-3 and TRBJ2-2, with D unresolved. The CDR3 DNA reads as TGTGCCAGCAGCTTGGCCCGGAACACCGGGGAGCTGTTTTTT. Residues: CASSLARNTGELFF.